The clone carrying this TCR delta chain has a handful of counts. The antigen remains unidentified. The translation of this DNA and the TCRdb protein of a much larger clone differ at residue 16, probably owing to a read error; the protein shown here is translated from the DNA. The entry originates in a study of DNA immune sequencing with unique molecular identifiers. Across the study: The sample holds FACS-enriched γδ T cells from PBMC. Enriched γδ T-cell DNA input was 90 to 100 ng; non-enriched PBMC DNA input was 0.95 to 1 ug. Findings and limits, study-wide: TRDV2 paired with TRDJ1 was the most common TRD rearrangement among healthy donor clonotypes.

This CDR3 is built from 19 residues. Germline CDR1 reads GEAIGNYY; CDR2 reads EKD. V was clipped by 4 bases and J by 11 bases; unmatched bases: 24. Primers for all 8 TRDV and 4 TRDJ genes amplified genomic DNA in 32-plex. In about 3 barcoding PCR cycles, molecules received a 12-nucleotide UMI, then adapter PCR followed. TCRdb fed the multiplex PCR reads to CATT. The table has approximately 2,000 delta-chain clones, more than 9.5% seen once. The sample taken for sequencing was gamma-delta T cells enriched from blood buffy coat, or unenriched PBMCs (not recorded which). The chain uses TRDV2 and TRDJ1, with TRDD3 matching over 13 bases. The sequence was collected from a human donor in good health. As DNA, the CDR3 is TGTGCCTGTGAAATAGGCCTAAACTGGGGGATACGGGCCGGGTGGAATCTCATCTTT. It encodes CACEIGLNWGIRAGWNLIF.